Listed here are 9 T cell receptor beta chains from one sample, sequenced in a study of monozygotic twins with inflammatory bowel disease. With the 5' RACE reads reprocessed, TCRdb shows one record per CDR3 protein and no DNA. Here the sample table reports more than 300,000 distinct CDR3 sequences. The sequenced material came from blood. The source is a human donor with ulcerative colitis or Crohn's disease, or a healthy co-twin of an affected twin (not recorded which).

The genes are TRBV6-2 or TRBV6-3 and TRBJ2-4; as DNA is missing, the TRBD1 call by TCRdb cannot be tested. The CDR3 has 15 amino acids. The germline V gene has CDR1 MNHEY and CDR2 SVGEGT. The chain's CDR3 is CASSLNQGAKNIQYF.

The V call is TRBV19, the J call TRBJ1-5. The CDR3 has 15 amino acids. The germline V gene encodes CDR1 LNHDA and CDR2 SQIVND (reference sequence). CDR3 amino acids: CASSINTRVGEPQHF.

The chain joins TRBV7-2 to TRBJ2-7; TCRdb outputs TRBD1, but without DNA this stays unchecked. This CDR3 region has 13 residues. Germline CDR1 reads SGHTA; CDR2 reads FQGNSA. CDR3 residues: CASSRTGQRGVYF.

V usage is TRBV6-5 and J usage is TRBJ1-2; no DNA is available, so the TRBD1 call from TCRdb remains unchecked. Germline V gene data show CDR1 as MNHEY and CDR2 as SVGAGI. The CDR3 sequence is 15 residues long. CDR3 residues: CASSPRQGVLNGYTF.

The chain couples TRBV18 to TRBJ2-1; with no DNA, the TCRdb D assignment of TRBD2 cannot be verified. Germline CDR1 KGHSH, CDR2 LQKENI. The CDR3 length is 17 residues. CDR3 loop: CASSLRTSGTTYNEQFF. The complete variable domain, with remaining parts taken from reference TRBV18 and TRBJ2-1, reads NAGVMQNPRHLVRRRGQEARLRCSPMKGHSHVYWYRQLPEEGLKFMVYLQKENIIDESGMPKERFSAEFPKEGPSILRIQQVVRGDSAAYFCASSLRTSGTTYNEQFFGPGTRLTVL.

This rearrangement joins TRBV27 to TRBJ1-2; TCRdb's assignment of TRBD1 cannot be checked, as there is no DNA. Germline values: CDR1 MNHEY, CDR2 SMNVEV (reference sequence). CDR3 length equals 16 residues. CDR3 sequence: CASSYQQGISNYGYTF.

This sequence joins TRBV12-3 or TRBV12-4 and TRBJ2-2; TCRdb names TRBD1, which stays unverified in the absence of DNA. The CDR3 spans 15 residues. CDR3: CASNLGTSNTGELFF.

J is TRBJ1-1 and V is TRBV7-9. This CDR3 has 12 amino acids. Per the germline V gene, CDR1 is SEHNR and CDR2 is FQNEAQ (reference sequence). CDR3 sequence: CASISGGVEAFF.

This chain uses TRBV27 with TRBJ2-3; TCRdb indicates TRBD1, and absent DNA this call remains unverified. There are 14 residues in the CDR3. The germline V gene has CDR1 MNHEY and CDR2 SMNVEV (reference sequence). The CDR3 sequence: CASSLWDKIDTQYF.